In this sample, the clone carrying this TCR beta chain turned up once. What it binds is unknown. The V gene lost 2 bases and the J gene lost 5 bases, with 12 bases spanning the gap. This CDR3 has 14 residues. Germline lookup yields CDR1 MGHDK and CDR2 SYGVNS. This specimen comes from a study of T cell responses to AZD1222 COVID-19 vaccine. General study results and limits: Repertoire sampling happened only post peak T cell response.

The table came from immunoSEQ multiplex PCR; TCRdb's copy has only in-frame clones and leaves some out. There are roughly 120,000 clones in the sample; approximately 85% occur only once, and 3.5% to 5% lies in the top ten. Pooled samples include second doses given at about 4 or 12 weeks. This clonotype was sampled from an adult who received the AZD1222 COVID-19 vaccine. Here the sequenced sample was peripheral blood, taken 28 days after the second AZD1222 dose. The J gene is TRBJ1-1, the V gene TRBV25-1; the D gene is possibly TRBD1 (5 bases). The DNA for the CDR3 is TGTGCCAGCAGTGAACCGGGAGGGGTTACTGAAGCTTTCTTT. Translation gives CASSEPGGVTEAFF.